This T cell receptor (beta chain) is drawn from a study of CD8 T cells in ankylosing spondylitis. J lost 9 bases, V lost 0 bases, and 10 bases had no gene match. CDR3 length: 16 amino acids. In germline, CDR1 is SGHKS, CDR2 YYEKEE (reference sequence). In its sample, this clonotype was seen a few times. Its antigen is unknown. 5'-RACE, quantitative and with molecular barcodes, yielded the TCR beta libraries. TCRdb ran MiXCR on the 5' RACE reads and lists one entry per CDR3 protein. The sample consists of around 440,000 distinct CDR3 sequences, about a sixth of them appearing once. General study results and limits: A number of the motif variants had already been described in reactive arthritis synovial fluid and blood. Clones tied to disease were said to be significantly enriched in matched ankylosing spondylitis synovial fluid. Ankylosing spondylitis blood appeared to carry a characteristic TCR beta motif of roughly eight highly homologous variants.

Specimen: blood, either unsorted or a sorted T cell fraction (not recorded which). The V call is TRBV5-5, the J call TRBJ2-1, with 9 bases matching TRBD1. The origin of this receptor is a male donor with ankylosing spondylitis. CDR3 sequence reads: CASSLVIGTGSSEQFF. CDR3 sequence (DNA): TGTGCCAGCAGCTTGGTTATCGGGACAGGGTCCAGTGAGCAGTTCTTC.